Listed below are T cell receptor beta chains from one sample, sequenced in a study of T-cell memory formation after mild COVID-19. MiXCR was run by TCRdb on the 5' RACE reads, yielding one entry per CDR3 protein. The data contain about 470,000 distinct CDR3 sequences, more than 20% of them singletons. The sample was PBMCs or a T cell subset sorted from them (not recorded which). The source of these receptors is an adult woman who had mild COVID-19 (a few samples of this study predate the infection). Cell type and time point are not known. The CDR3 runs from the conserved cysteine through the conserved F or W. The D gene is left open where the match is weak. Rows may omit the clone size; those that give it use once, few, many or a size class.

clone_size | j_call | v_call | d_call | cdr3_aa | cdr3_nt
- | TRBJ1-2 | TRBV14 | - | CASSLTQDYGYTF | TGTGCCAGCAGCTTGACACAGGACTATGGCTACACCTTC
- | TRBJ2-2 | TRBV6-5 | - | CASSYQAGTGELFF | TGTGCCAGCAGTTACCAGGCTGGGACCGGGGAGCTGTTTTTT
- | TRBJ2-2 | TRBV19 | - | CASSMGRLGVNTGELFF | TGTGCCAGTAGTATGGGTCGACTGGGGGTGAACACCGGGGAGCTGTTTTTT
few | TRBJ1-1 | TRBV30 | - | CAWRGLKNTEAFF | TGTGCCTGGCGGGGTCTTAAGAACACTGAAGCTTTCTTT
- | TRBJ2-7 | TRBV6-5 | - | CASSYGTIPYEQYF | TGTGCCAGCAGTTACGGGACAATACCCTACGAGCAGTACTTC
- | TRBJ2-2 | TRBV14 | - | CASSQRMNTGELFF | TGTGCCAGCAGCCAACGGATGAACACCGGGGAGCTGTTTTTT
few | TRBJ2-1 | TRBV28 | - | CASRDNREQFF | TGTGCCAGCAGAGATAACAGGGAGCAGTTCTTC
few | TRBJ1-2 | TRBV25-1 | TRBD1 | CASSESAGGGYTF | TGTGCCAGCAGTGAATCTGCAGGGGGTGGCTACACCTTC
- | TRBJ2-7 | TRBV10-3 | - | CAISADSYEQYF | TGTGCCATCAGTGCAGACTCCTACGAGCAGTACTTC
- | TRBJ2-1 | TRBV6-6 | TRBD1 | CASERSRDRAYNEQFF | TGTGCCAGTGAGCGCAGCCGGGACAGAGCTTACAATGAGCAGTTCTTC
few | TRBJ1-1 | TRBV12-3/TRBV12-4 | - | CASSLGRSEAFF | TGTGCCAGCAGTTTGGGCAGGTCTGAAGCTTTCTTT
few | TRBJ2-6 | TRBV25-1 | - | CASSATSRGGKTGANVLTF | TGTGCCAGCAGTGCGACCTCAAGGGGGGGGAAGACTGGGGCCAACGTCCTGACTTTC
many | TRBJ1-6 | TRBV6-2/TRBV6-3 | - | CASSVPRNSPLHF | TGTGCCAGCAGCGTCCCCCGGAATTCACCCCTCCACTTT
- | TRBJ1-1 | TRBV20-1 | - | CSARLRGSRAFF | TGCAGTGCTAGGCTTCGTGGGTCTCGAGCTTTCTTT
- | TRBJ2-7 | TRBV2 | - | CASTGLSYEQYF | TGTGCCAGCACAGGGTTGTCCTACGAGCAGTACTTC
- | TRBJ2-2 | TRBV6-5 | - | CASSLMSSNTGELFF | TGTGCCAGCAGTTTGATGAGCTCGAACACCGGGGAGCTGTTTTTT
- | TRBJ2-2 | TRBV6-5 | - | CASSANKGVLVRRTGELFF | TGTGCCAGCAGTGCAAATAAGGGGGTACTAGTTCGACGCACCGGGGAGCTGTTTTTT
few | TRBJ1-5 | TRBV7-2 | - | CASSLVTNSNQPQHF | TGTGCCAGCAGCTTAGTGACTAATAGCAATCAGCCCCAGCATTTT
few | TRBJ2-7 | TRBV2 | - | CASRESSSGFDEQYF | TGTGCCAGCAGGGAGAGCTCCTCGGGGTTCGACGAGCAGTACTTC
- | TRBJ2-6 | TRBV10-3 | TRBD1 | CATGQGSPSGANVLTF | TGTGCCACCGGACAGGGGTCCCCCTCTGGGGCCAACGTCCTGACTTTC